The sequence of this TCR beta chain was determined in a study of cytomegalovirus exposure and HLA in healthy donors. Across the study: Out of 398 genotyped donors, 81% belonged to the Caucasian-associated ancestry cluster. Study-wide results and caveats: Whilst most TCR sequences proved rare, a subset of public TCRs occurred across many donors.

Primers: 60 Vbeta forward and 13 Jbeta reverse. The authors' processing: A follow-up analysis tallied about 80 million unique TCR beta chains, approximately 11 million shared. The data were produced by immunoSEQ multiplex PCR, yet TCRdb's version contains in-frame clones alone and is incomplete. V and J calls and clone size are given by that table; D and trimming were obtained from the DNA. The sample carries about 130,000 clones, around three fifths recorded once. Comment on this clone: What it binds is unknown.

The specimen was PBMCs. The sequence derives from a middle-aged woman in good health and CMV-seronegative.

The CDR3: CASSVLAGPQETQYF. CDR3 in DNA: TGTGCCAGCAGCGTACTAGCGGGCCCCCAAGAGACCCAGTACTTC. This chain joins TRBV9 and TRBJ2-5; 8 positions agree with TRBD2. CDR1 SGDLS and CDR2 YYNGEE come from the germline V gene. CDR3 length: 15 residues. The V segment lost 1 base and the J segment 1 base; nucleotides outside the gene matches: 3.